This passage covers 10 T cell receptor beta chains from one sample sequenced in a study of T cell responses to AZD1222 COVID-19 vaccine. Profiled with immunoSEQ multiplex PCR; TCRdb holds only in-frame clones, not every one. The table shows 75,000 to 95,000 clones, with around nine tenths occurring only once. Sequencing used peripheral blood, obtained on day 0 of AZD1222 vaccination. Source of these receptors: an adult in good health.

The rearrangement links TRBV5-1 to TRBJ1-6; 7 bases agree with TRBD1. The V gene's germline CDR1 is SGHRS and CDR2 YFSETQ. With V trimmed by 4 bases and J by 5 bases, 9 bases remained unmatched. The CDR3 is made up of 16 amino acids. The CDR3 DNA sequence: TGCGCCAGCAGCCCCTCAACAGGGGCAGATAATTCACCCCTCCACTTT. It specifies CASSPSTGADNSPLHF.

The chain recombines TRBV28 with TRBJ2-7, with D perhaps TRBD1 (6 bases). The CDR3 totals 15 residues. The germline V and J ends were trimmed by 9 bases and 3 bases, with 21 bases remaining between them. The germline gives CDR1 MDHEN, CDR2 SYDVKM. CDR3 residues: CASAPTGTADYEQYF. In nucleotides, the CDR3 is TGTGCCAGTGCCCCGACAGGCACAGCAGACTACGAGCAGTACTTC.

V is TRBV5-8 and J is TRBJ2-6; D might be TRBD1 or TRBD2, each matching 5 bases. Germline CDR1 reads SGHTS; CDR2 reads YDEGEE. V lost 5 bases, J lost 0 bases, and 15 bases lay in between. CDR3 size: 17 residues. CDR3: CASRLTGTHSGANVLTF. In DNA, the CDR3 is TGTGCCAGCAGACTGACCGGGACCCACTCTGGGGCCAACGTCCTGACTTTC.

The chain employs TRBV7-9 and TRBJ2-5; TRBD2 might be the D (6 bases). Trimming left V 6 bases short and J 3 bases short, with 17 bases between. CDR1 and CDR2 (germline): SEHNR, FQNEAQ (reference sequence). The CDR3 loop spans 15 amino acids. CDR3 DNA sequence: TGTGCCAGCAGGGAAGCCTGGGGGGATAAAGAGACCCAGTACTTC. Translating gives CASREAWGDKETQYF.

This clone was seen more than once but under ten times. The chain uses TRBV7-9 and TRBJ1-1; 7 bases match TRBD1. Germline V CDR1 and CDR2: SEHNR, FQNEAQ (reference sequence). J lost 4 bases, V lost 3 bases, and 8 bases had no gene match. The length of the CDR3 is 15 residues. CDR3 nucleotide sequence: TGTGCCAGCAGCTTTGGACTTGGGACAGCCACTGAAGCTTTCTTT. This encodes CASSFGLGTATEAFF.

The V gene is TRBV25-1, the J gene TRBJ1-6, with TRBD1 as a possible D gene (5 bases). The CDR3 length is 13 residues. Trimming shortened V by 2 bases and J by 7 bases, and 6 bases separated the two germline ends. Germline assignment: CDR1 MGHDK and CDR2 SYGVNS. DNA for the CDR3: TGTGCCAGCAGTGAAAGGGGCAATTCACCCCTCCACTTT. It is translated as CASSERGNSPLHF.

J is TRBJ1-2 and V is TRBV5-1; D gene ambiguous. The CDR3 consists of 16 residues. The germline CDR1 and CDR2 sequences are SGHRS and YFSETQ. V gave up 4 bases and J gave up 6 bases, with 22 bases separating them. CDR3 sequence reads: CASSPGFGQPQDGYTF. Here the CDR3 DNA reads TGCGCCAGCAGCCCTGGGTTCGGGCAGCCCCAGGATGGCTACACCTTC.

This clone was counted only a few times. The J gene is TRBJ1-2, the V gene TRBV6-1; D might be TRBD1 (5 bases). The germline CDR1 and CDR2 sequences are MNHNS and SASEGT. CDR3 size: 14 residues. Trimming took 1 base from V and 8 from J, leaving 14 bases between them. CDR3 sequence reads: CASSEDGGSWGYTF. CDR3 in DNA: TGTGCCAGCAGTGAAGATGGGGGTTCCTGGGGCTACACCTTC.

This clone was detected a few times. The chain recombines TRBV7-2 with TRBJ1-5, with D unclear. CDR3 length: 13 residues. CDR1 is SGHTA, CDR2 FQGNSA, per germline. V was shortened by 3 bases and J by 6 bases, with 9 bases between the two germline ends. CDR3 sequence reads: CASSLSGIQPQHF. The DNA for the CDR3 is TGTGCCAGCAGCTTGTCCGGGATTCAGCCCCAGCATTTT.

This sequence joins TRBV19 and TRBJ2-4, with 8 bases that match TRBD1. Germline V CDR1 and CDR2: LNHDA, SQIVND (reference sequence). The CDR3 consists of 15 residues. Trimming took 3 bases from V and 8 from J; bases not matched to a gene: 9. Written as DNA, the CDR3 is TGTGCCAGTAGTATGGCAGGGGGCTGGCCGGACATTCAGTACTTC. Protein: CASSMAGGWPDIQYF. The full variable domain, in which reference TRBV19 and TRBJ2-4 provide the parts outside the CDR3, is DGGITQSPKYLFRKEGQNVTLSCEQNLNHDAMYWYRQDPGQGLRLIYYSQIVNDFQKGDIAEGYSVSREKKESFPLTVTSAQKNPTAFYLCASSMAGGWPDIQYFGAGTRLSVL.